This TCR beta chain was obtained from a study of blood T cell repertoires in COVID-19 (dated by TCRdb to 2020 to 2022). About the full investigation: Samples from collaborators originated in the United States, Italy and Spain and spanned both the acute and convalescent phases of COVID-19. The prospective study material was composed of cDNA or gDNA derived from T cells, B-cell-depleted T cells, or PBMCs. Subjects who had been exposed to COVID-19, were actively infected with it, or had recovered from it provided the deeply sampled blood TCRbeta repertoires that made up the dataset. A freely available public database, intended as a resource for researchers studying the immune response to SARS-CoV-2, is where the repertoires were released. The samples were drawn from two sources: the first 160 participants of the ongoing ImmuneRACE study, and fewer than 1,500 subjects contributed by 6 global collaborators. A de-identified subject ID, COVID-19 status, age in years and sex were almost always included in the sample metadata. Where available, HLA class I and class II types were taken from metadata supplied by the sample provider and were not determined by assay-based typing. On the study overall, not on this receptor specifically: Clinical and demographic metadata were provided uncurated, with the amount varying by source and participant.

As regards this clone: No cognate antigen has been identified for it. The input lacks base qualities; no much larger clone sits a single base away.

TCRbeta CDR3 regions were amplified from genomic DNA using the immunoSEQ Assay, a bias-controlled multiplex PCR. The study's processing was this. The number of nucleated cells in each sample was estimated by amplification of reference gene primers within the assay. To quantify the absolute abundance of each unique TCRbeta CDR3 rearrangement, sequence reads were collapsed and filtered. For each sample, productive Simpson clonality was calculated as the square root of Simpson's diversity index across productive rearrangements. Held by TCRdb, this immuneACCESS table contains in-frame sequences only and omits some clones. Under half of the omission traces to an unresolved V gene where checked; the cause of the rest is unknown. From that table come the V and J calls and clone size; the DNA was used to work out D and trimming. The sample table lists more than 50,000 clones, approximately 90% of them with a count of one. Less than 2% of the sample belongs to the ten largest clones.

Whole blood was collected in K2EDTA tubes by collaborating institutions according to the institutions' own protocols. For TCRbeta analysis, collaborators shipped samples as frozen whole blood, isolated PBMCs, or DNA extracted from either of those sample types. After removal of 2 bases from V and 2 bases from J, the junction retains 3 bases not matched to a gene. The germline V gene provides CDR1 MNHEY and CDR2 SVGAGI. The CDR3 goes from the cysteine to the phenylalanine over 14 residues. Left in the record is the CDR3 DNA by itself, 42 bases read in frame from the first base. The chain is made from TRBV6-5 and TRBJ2-7; the junction holds 7 bases that match TRBD1. This TCR derives from a human donor in a cohort sampled during active COVID-19. Sequencing used peripheral blood. The CDR3 corresponds to CASSYQTGPYEQYF. The DNA sequence is given as TGTGCCAGCAGTTACCAGACAGGGCCCTACGAGCAGTACTTC.